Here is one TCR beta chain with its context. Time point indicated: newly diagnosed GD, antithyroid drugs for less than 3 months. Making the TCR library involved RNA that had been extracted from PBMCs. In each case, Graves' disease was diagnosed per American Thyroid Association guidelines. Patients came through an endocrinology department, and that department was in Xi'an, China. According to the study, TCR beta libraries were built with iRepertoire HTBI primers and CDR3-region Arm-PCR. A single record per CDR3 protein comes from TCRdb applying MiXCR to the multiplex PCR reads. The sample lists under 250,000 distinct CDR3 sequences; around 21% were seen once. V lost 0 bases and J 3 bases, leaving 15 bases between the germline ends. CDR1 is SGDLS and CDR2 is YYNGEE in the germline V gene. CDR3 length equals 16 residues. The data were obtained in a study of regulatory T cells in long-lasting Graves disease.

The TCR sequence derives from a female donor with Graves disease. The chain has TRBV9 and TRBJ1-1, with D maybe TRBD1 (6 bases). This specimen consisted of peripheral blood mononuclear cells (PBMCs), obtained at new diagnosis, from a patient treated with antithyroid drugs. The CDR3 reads CASSVELGASYTEAFF. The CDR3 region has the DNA TGTGCCAGCAGCGTAGAGCTGGGGGCTAGTTACACTGAAGCTTTCTTT.